This T cell receptor (beta chain) was identified during a study of CD8 T cells in ankylosing spondylitis. General observations from the study: Clones linked to disease, bearing a CD8+ phenotype, were relatively rare in peripheral blood. A number of the motif variants had already been described in reactive arthritis synovial fluid and blood. Significant enrichment of disease-linked clones was reportedly seen in matched ankylosing spondylitis synovial fluid.

Turning to this clonotype: Its antigen remains unknown.

Libraries for TCR beta were made by quantitative 5'-RACE with molecular barcodes. TCRdb passed the 5' RACE reads through MiXCR, listing each CDR3 protein once. The table shows 230,000 or so distinct CDR3 sequences, with 24% occurring only once. Germline V gives CDR1 ENHRY, CDR2 SYGVKD. The CDR3 is 15 amino acids. J gave up 2 bases and V 6 bases, and 8 bases lay outside the gene matches. The TCR comes from a male donor with ankylosing spondylitis or in good health (not recorded which). Sequencing was carried out using blood, either unsorted or a sorted T cell fraction (not recorded which). V is TRBV10-3 and J is TRBJ2-3; TRBD1 aligns across 7 bases. In DNA form, the CDR3 reads TGTGCCATCAGGGACCTCACAGGGGTCACAGATACGCAGTATTTT. This encodes CAIRDLTGVTDTQYF.